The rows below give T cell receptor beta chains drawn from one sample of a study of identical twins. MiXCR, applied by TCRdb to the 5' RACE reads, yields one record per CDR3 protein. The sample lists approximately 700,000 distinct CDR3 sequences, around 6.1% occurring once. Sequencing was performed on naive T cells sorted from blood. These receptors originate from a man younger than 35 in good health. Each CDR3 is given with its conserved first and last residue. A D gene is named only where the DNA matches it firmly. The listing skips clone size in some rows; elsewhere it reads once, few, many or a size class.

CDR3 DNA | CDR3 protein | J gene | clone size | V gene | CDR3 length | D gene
TGTGCCAGCAGCTCGTACGGTCCCGGGGAGCTGTTTTTT | CASSSYGPGELFF | TRBJ2-2 | . | TRBV11-3 | 13 | .
TGCAGCGTGGGGATAGCCAAAAACATTCAGTACTTC | CSVGIAKNIQYF | TRBJ2-4 | many | TRBV29-1 | 12 | .
TGCAGTGCAACCGGGACTAGCGGGTCCACAGATACGCAGTATTTT | CSATGTSGSTDTQYF | TRBJ2-3 | many | TRBV20-1 | 15 | TRBD2
TGCAGTGCTAGAGGGCTAGCGGGAGAGGAGCAGTTCTTC | CSARGLAGEEQFF | TRBJ2-1 | many | TRBV20-1 | 13 | TRBD2
TGTGCCAGCAGCCAATTAACTAGCGGGAGTTTTGAGACCCAGTACTTC | CASSQLTSGSFETQYF | TRBJ2-5 | . | TRBV14 | 16 | TRBD2
TGCGCCAGCAGCTTGGATTCGGGGACCTACCAAAACGGGGATACGCAGTATTTT | CASSLDSGTYQNGDTQYF | TRBJ2-3 | few | TRBV5-1 | 18 | .
TGTGCCAGCAGCCAAGAGGCCTTCCCAGCGGGGATCTACGAGCAGTACTTC | CASSQEAFPAGIYEQYF | TRBJ2-7 | few | TRBV14 | 17 | TRBD2
TGTGCCAGCAGCGAGACTAGCGCCGCCTACAATGAGCAGTTCTTC | CASSETSAAYNEQFF | TRBJ2-1 | . | TRBV2 | 15 | TRBD2
TGTGCCTGTAACCGGGACAGGGTGTTCCCTGGGGCCAACGTCCTGACTTTC | CACNRDRVFPGANVLTF | TRBJ2-6 | few | TRBV30 | 17 | TRBD1
TGTGCCAGCAGCAAGGGGCGAGAGACCCAGTACTTC | CASSKGRETQYF | TRBJ2-5 | many | TRBV12-3/TRBV12-4 | 12 | .
TGTGCCAGCAGCGTAGATACGGGAGCAAGGGCAGATACGCAGTATTTT | CASSVDTGARADTQYF | TRBJ2-3 | many | TRBV9 | 16 | .